A selection of T cell receptor beta chains follows, all from one sample in a study of response to subunit inactivated influenza vaccine. TCRdb passed the RT-PCR reads through MiXCR, listing each CDR3 protein once. The top ten clones hold approximately 7.6% of a sample with roughly 650,000 distinct CDR3 sequences, about 14% of them seen once. Sequencing used PBMCs from blood, obtained roughly 15 days before vaccination. These receptors were taken from a man aged 50 to 60 who received an inactivated influenza vaccine. Both conserved end residues are part of each CDR3. The order of the fields is CDR3 DNA, CDR3 protein, D gene, J gene, V gene, clone size. The D gene is left open where the match is weak. Clone size appears in some rows only: once, few, many, or a class for an expanded clone.

CDR3nt: TGTGCCATCAGTGAAAGTGGCCGGGGCAACACCGGGGAGCTGTTTTTT; CDR3aa: CAISESGRGNTGELFF; d_gene: NA; j_gene: TRBJ2-2; v_gene: TRBV10-3; abundance: many
CDR3nt: TGCAGCGTTGAAACACCCCCGGGATCCTACGAGCAGTACTTC; CDR3aa: CSVETPPGSYEQYF; d_gene: NA; j_gene: TRBJ2-7; v_gene: TRBV29-1; abundance: many
CDR3nt: TGCGCCAGCAGCCAAAAAAGTGCGGGACATCATAATGAAAAACTGTTTTTT; CDR3aa: CASSQKSAGHHNEKLFF; d_gene: NA; j_gene: TRBJ1-4; v_gene: TRBV4-1; abundance: NA
CDR3nt: TGTGCCAGCGGGGACAGGGTAAATCAGCCCCAGCATTTT; CDR3aa: CASGDRVNQPQHF; d_gene: TRBD1; j_gene: TRBJ1-5; v_gene: TRBV7-2; abundance: NA
CDR3nt: TGTGCCACCAGACTAGCGGGAGGCCCTGATACGCAGTATTTT; CDR3aa: CATRLAGGPDTQYF; d_gene: TRBD2; j_gene: TRBJ2-3; v_gene: TRBV10-3; abundance: NA
CDR3nt: TGTGCCAGCAGCGTAGATTTTCGTCTAGCCGCTCGGACCCAGTACTTC; CDR3aa: CASSVDFRLAARTQYF; d_gene: NA; j_gene: TRBJ2-5; v_gene: TRBV9; abundance: NA
CDR3nt: TGTGCCAGCAGCCAAGATCCGGGAGGGGGCAATGAGCAGTTCTTC; CDR3aa: CASSQDPGGGNEQFF; d_gene: TRBD2; j_gene: TRBJ2-1; v_gene: TRBV14; abundance: NA
CDR3nt: TGTGCCAGCAGCTTAGTTAACAGGGGCGCCGGCTATGGCTACACCTTC; CDR3aa: CASSLVNRGAGYGYTF; d_gene: TRBD1; j_gene: TRBJ1-2; v_gene: TRBV7-8; abundance: NA
CDR3nt: TGCAGCGTAACCGGGACCGACGAGCAGTACTTC; CDR3aa: CSVTGTDEQYF; d_gene: NA; j_gene: TRBJ2-7; v_gene: TRBV29-1; abundance: NA
CDR3nt: TGTGCCAGCAGTTACGGTTCAGGGTGGAATGAGCAGTTCTTC; CDR3aa: CASSYGSGWNEQFF; d_gene: NA; j_gene: TRBJ2-1; v_gene: TRBV6-2/TRBV6-3; abundance: NA
CDR3nt: TGCGCCAGCAGCTTGGAAGGCACTAGCCGGATCACAGATACGCAGTATTTT; CDR3aa: CASSLEGTSRITDTQYF; d_gene: NA; j_gene: TRBJ2-3; v_gene: TRBV5-1; abundance: few
CDR3nt: TGTGCCAGCAGTCCGGGACAGACATATGGCTACACCTTC; CDR3aa: CASSPGQTYGYTF; d_gene: TRBD1; j_gene: TRBJ1-2; v_gene: TRBV11-2; abundance: many
CDR3nt: TGCAGTGTCCGAGACAGGGGGCTGTACGAGCAGTACTTC; CDR3aa: CSVRDRGLYEQYF; d_gene: TRBD1; j_gene: TRBJ2-7; v_gene: TRBV20-1; abundance: NA
CDR3nt: TGTGCCACCAGTACGGGACAGGGCTACGAGCAGTACTTC; CDR3aa: CATSTGQGYEQYF; d_gene: TRBD1; j_gene: TRBJ2-7; v_gene: TRBV15; abundance: few
CDR3nt: TGCGCCAGCAGCCAAGGGTCAGAAGCCTACAATGAGCAGTTCTTC; CDR3aa: CASSQGSEAYNEQFF; d_gene: NA; j_gene: TRBJ2-1; v_gene: TRBV4-3; abundance: NA
CDR3nt: TGTGCCAGCAGCCCCCACTGGGGAGAAAACATTCAGTACTTC; CDR3aa: CASSPHWGENIQYF; d_gene: NA; j_gene: TRBJ2-4; v_gene: TRBV3-1; abundance: NA
CDR3nt: TGTGCCAGCAGCCAGGACAGTTATCAGCCCCAGCATTTT; CDR3aa: CASSQDSYQPQHF; d_gene: NA; j_gene: TRBJ1-5; v_gene: TRBV3-1; abundance: few
CDR3nt: TGCGCCAGCAGCCAAGATAGGGGGAGGCGGGAGCTCAATGAGCAGTTCTTC; CDR3aa: CASSQDRGRRELNEQFF; d_gene: NA; j_gene: TRBJ2-1; v_gene: TRBV4-3; abundance: NA
CDR3nt: TGTGCCAGCAGCCAAGGCGGGAGGGGAGGAGAGCAGTTCTTC; CDR3aa: CASSQGGRGGEQFF; d_gene: TRBD2; j_gene: TRBJ2-1; v_gene: TRBV4-2; abundance: NA
CDR3nt: TGTGCCAGCTGGACTAGCGGGAGGTCAGATACGCAGTATTTT; CDR3aa: CASWTSGRSDTQYF; d_gene: TRBD2; j_gene: TRBJ2-3; v_gene: TRBV6-1; abundance: few
CDR3nt: TGTGCCAGCACCAGGATCGGGGAGCTGTTTTTT; CDR3aa: CASTRIGELFF; d_gene: NA; j_gene: TRBJ2-2; v_gene: TRBV7-8; abundance: many
CDR3nt: TGTGCCAGCAGTTTAGACTCCGGCCCCCCGGGGAACATTCAGTACTTC; CDR3aa: CASSLDSGPPGNIQYF; d_gene: NA; j_gene: TRBJ2-4; v_gene: TRBV28; abundance: few
CDR3nt: TGTGCCAGCAGCTTAGTGGGTAGGGCAGTAGACTACGAGCAGTACTTC; CDR3aa: CASSLVGRAVDYEQYF; d_gene: NA; j_gene: TRBJ2-7; v_gene: TRBV7-9; abundance: few
CDR3nt: TGCGCCAGCAGCTACGGTTTTAGCGGGATTTCCTACGAGCAGTACTTC; CDR3aa: CASSYGFSGISYEQYF; d_gene: TRBD2; j_gene: TRBJ2-7; v_gene: TRBV5-1; abundance: NA
CDR3nt: TGTGCCAGCAGTCAACAGGGTAGCGGGACCGGGGAGCTGTTTTTT; CDR3aa: CASSQQGSGTGELFF; d_gene: NA; j_gene: TRBJ2-2; v_gene: TRBV6-1; abundance: NA
CDR3nt: TGCAGTGCTGGTGACGGCGGGGAGATCTATGGCTACACCTTC; CDR3aa: CSAGDGGEIYGYTF; d_gene: NA; j_gene: TRBJ1-2; v_gene: TRBV20-1; abundance: few
CDR3nt: TGCAGTGCTATGAGACCGGGAGACGGAGAGACCCAGTACTTC; CDR3aa: CSAMRPGDGETQYF; d_gene: NA; j_gene: TRBJ2-5; v_gene: TRBV20-1; abundance: NA
CDR3nt: TGTGCCAGCAGCCCCGTACACTCCCTTAGCACAGATACGCAGTATTTT; CDR3aa: CASSPVHSLSTDTQYF; d_gene: NA; j_gene: TRBJ2-3; v_gene: TRBV12-3/TRBV12-4; abundance: NA
CDR3nt: TGTGCCAGCAGCCAAGTCGACCTAGCGGGTGGTACGCAGTATTTT; CDR3aa: CASSQVDLAGGTQYF; d_gene: TRBD2; j_gene: TRBJ2-3; v_gene: TRBV4-2; abundance: NA
CDR3nt: TGTGCCAGCAGTTACCAGATAGCGGGATTCGGCACAGATACGCAGTATTTT; CDR3aa: CASSYQIAGFGTDTQYF; d_gene: TRBD2; j_gene: TRBJ2-3; v_gene: TRBV28; abundance: NA
CDR3nt: TGTGCCAGCAGCCTAGCGGGAGTGTGGGGCAATGAGCAGTTCTTC; CDR3aa: CASSLAGVWGNEQFF; d_gene: TRBD2; j_gene: TRBJ2-1; v_gene: TRBV7-3; abundance: few